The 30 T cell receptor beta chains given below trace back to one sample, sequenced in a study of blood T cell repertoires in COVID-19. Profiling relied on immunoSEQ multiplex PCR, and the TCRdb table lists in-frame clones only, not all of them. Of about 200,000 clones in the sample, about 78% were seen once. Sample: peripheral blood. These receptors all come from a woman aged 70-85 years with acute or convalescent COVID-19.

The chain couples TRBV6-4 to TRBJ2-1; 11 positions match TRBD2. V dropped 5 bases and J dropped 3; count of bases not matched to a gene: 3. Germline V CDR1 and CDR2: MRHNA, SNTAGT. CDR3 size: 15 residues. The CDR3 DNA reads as TGTGCCAGCAGTCGTAGCGGGGGGGACTACAATGAGCAGTTCTTC. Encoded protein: CASSRSGGDYNEQFF.

CDR3 sequence: CASSPTSGIYNEQFF. The CDR3 DNA follows: TGCGCCAGCAGCCCCACTAGCGGGATTTACAATGAGCAGTTCTTC. The chain recombines TRBV5-1 with TRBJ2-1; 10 bases align to TRBD2. The CDR3 sequence is 15 residues long. The V gene's germline CDR1 is SGHRS and CDR2 YFSETQ. J lost 4 bases, V lost 4 bases, and 5 bases had no gene match.

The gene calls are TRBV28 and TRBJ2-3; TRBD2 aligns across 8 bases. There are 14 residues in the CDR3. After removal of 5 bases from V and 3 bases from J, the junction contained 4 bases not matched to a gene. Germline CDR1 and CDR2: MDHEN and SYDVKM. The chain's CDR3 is CASSMSGSTDTQYF. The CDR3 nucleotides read TGTGCCAGCAGTATGAGCGGGAGTACAGATACGCAGTATTTT.

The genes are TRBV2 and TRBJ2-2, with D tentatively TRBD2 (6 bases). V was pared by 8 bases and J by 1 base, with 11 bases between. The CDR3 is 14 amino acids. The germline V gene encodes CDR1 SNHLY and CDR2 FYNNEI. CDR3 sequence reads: CASRSGVNTGELFF. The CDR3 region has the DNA TGTGCCAGCCGATCGGGGGTGAACACCGGGGAGCTGTTTTTT.

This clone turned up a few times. CDR3 sequence (DNA): TGTGCCAGCAGCTCCTCCGGGACAGGCATCTTTAATGAAAAACTGTTTTTT. It codes for CASSSSGTGIFNEKLFF. V gene TRBV5-6 combines with J gene TRBJ1-4; 8 bases are a match to TRBD1. Trimming removed 3 bases from V and 4 bases from J; junction bases left unmatched: 11. This CDR3 has 17 residues. The germline V gene encodes CDR1 SGHDT and CDR2 YYEEEE.

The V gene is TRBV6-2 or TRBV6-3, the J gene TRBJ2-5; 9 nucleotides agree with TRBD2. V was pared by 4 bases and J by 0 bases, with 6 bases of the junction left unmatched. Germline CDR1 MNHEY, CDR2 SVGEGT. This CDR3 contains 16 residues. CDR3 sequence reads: CASSSAGGPYQETQYF. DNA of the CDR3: TGTGCCAGCAGTTCAGCGGGAGGACCTTACCAAGAGACCCAGTACTTC.

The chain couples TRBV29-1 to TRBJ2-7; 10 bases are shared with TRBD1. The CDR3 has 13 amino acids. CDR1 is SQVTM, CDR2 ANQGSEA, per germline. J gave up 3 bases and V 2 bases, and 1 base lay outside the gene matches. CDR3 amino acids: CSVERTGGYEQYF. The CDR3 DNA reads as TGCAGCGTTGAACGGACAGGGGGCTACGAGCAGTACTTC.

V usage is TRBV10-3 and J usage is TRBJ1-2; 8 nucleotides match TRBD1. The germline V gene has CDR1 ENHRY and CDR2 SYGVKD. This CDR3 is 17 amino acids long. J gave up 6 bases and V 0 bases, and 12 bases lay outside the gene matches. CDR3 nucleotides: TGTGCCATCAGTGAGTCGACGCCCCCCCAGGGGGCGGATGGCTACACCTTC. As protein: CAISESTPPQGADGYTF.

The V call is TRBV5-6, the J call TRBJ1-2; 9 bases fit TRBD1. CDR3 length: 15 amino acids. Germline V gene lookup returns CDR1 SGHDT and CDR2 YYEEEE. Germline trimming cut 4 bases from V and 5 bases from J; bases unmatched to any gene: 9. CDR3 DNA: TGTGCCAGCAGCAGCCAGGGACAGGGTGGTTATGGCTACACCTTC. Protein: CASSSQGQGGYGYTF.

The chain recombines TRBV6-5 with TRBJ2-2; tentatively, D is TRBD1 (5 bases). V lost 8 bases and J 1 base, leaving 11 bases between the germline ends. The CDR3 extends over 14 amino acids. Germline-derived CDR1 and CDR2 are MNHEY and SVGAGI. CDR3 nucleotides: TGTGCCAGCCCCCCCGGACAGAACACCGGGGAGCTGTTTTTT. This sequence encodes CASPPGQNTGELFF.

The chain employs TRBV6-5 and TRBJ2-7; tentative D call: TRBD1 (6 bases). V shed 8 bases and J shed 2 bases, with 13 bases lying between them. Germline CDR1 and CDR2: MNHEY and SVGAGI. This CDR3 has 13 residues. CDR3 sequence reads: CASQFGQTYEQYF. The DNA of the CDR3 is TGTGCCAGCCAGTTTGGACAGACCTACGAGCAGTACTTC.

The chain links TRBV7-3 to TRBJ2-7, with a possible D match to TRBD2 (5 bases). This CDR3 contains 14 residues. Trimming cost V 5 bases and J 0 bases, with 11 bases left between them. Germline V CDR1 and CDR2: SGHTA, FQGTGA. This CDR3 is CASSTTGSSYEQYF. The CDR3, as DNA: TGTGCCAGCAGCACGACGGGGAGCTCCTACGAGCAGTACTTC.

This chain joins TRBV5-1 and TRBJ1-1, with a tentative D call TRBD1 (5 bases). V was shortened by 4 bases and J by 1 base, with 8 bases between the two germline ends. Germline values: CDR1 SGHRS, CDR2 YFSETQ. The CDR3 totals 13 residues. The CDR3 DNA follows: TGCGCCAGCAGCCCCACAGGGAACACTGAAGCTTTCTTT. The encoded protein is CASSPTGNTEAFF.

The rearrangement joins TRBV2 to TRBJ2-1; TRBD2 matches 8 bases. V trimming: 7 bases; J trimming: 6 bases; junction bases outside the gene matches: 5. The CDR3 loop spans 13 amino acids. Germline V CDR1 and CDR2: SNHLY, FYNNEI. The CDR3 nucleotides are TGTGCCAGCAATAGCGGGAATAGCAATGAGCAGTTCTTC. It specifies CASNSGNSNEQFF.

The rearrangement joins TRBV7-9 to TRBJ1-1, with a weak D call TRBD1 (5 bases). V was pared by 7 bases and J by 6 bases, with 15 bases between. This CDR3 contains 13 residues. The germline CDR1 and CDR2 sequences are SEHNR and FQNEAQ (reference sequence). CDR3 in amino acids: CASTLWGGAEAFF. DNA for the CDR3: TGTGCCAGCACCCTCTGGGGCGGCGCTGAAGCTTTCTTT.

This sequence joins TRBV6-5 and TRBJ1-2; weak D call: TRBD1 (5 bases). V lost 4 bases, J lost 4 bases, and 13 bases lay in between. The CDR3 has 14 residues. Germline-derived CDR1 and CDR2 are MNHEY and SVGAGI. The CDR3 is CASSLAGSGYGYTF. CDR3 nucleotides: TGTGCCAGCAGTTTAGCAGGGTCTGGCTATGGCTACACCTTC.

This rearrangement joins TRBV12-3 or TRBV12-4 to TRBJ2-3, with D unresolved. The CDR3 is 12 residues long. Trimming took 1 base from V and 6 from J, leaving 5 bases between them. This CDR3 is CASSLERDTQYF. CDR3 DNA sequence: TGTGCCAGCAGTTTAGAACGGGATACGCAGTATTTT.

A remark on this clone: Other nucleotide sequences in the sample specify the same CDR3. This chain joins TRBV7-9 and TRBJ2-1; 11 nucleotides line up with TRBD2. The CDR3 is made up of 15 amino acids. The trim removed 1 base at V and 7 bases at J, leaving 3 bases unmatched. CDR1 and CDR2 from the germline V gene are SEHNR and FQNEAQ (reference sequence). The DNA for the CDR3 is TGTGCCAGCAGCTTAGTACTAGCGGGAGAGAATGAGCAGTTCTTC. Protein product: CASSLVLAGENEQFF.

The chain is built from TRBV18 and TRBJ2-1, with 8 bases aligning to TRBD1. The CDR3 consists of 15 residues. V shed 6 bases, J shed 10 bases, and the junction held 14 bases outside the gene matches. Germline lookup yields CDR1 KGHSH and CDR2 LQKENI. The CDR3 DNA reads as TGTGCCAGCTCGGGGCAGGGGGCCCTGGATAAGGAGCAGTTCTTC. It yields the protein CASSGQGALDKEQFF.

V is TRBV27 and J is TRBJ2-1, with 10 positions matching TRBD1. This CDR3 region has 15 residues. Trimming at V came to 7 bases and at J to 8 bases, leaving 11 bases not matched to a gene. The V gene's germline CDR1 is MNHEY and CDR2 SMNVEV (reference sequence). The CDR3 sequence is CASTPGTGDSDEQFF. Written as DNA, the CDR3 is TGTGCCAGCACTCCCGGGACAGGGGATAGCGATGAGCAGTTCTTC.

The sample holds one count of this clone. Here the CDR3 reads CASSMDRAGYTF. Here the CDR3 DNA reads TGTGCCAGTAGTATGGACAGGGCTGGCTACACCTTC. The chain joins TRBV19 to TRBJ1-2, with 8 bases fitting TRBD1. Germline V CDR1 and CDR2: LNHDA, SQIVND (reference sequence). Trimming cost V 3 bases and J 7 bases; bases outside gene matches: 1. This CDR3 contains 12 residues.

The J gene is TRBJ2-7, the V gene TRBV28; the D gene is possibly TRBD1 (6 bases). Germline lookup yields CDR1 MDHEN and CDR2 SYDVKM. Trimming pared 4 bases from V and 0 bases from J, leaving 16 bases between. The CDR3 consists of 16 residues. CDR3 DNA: TGTGCCAGCAGTTCCGAGGACAGCCTTCTCTCCTACGAGCAGTACTTC. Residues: CASSSEDSLLSYEQYF.

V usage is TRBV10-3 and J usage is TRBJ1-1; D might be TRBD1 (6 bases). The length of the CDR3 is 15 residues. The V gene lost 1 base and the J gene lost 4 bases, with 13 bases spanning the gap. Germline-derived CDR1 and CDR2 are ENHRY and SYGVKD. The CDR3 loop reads CAISEFGQGSTEAFF. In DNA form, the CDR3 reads TGTGCCATCAGTGAGTTTGGTCAGGGGTCCACTGAAGCTTTCTTT.

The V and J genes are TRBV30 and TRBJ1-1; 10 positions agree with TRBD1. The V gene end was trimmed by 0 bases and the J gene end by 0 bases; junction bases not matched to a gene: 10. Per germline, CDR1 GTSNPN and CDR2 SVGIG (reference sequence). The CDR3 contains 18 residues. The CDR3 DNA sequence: TGTGCCTGGAGTGTACGACTGGGACAGGGGATCATGAACACTGAAGCTTTCTTT. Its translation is CAWSVRLGQGIMNTEAFF.

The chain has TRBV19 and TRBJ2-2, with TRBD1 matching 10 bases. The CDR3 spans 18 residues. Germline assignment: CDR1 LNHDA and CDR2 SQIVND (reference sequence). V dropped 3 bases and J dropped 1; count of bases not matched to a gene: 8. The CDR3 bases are TGTGCCAGTAGTATTCTAATCGGACAGGGGGTGAACACCGGGGAGCTGTTTTTT. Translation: CASSILIGQGVNTGELFF.

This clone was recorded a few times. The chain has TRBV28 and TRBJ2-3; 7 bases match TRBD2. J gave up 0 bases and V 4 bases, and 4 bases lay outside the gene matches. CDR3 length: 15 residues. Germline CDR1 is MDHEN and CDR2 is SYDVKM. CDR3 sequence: CASSSSGTSTDTQYF. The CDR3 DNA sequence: TGTGCCAGCAGTTCTAGCGGCACTAGCACAGATACGCAGTATTTT.

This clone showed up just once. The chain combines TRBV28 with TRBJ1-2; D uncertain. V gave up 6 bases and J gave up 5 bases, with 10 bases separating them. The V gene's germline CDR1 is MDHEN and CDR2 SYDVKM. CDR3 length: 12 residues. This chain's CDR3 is CASRSRLYGYTF. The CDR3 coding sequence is TGTGCCAGCAGATCCCGGTTGTATGGCTACACCTTC.

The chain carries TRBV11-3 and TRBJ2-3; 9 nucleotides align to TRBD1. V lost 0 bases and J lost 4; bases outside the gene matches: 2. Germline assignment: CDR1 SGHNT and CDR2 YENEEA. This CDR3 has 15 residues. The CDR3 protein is CASSLEGTGSDTQYF. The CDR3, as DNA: TGTGCCAGCAGCTTAGAAGGGACAGGGTCAGATACGCAGTATTTT.

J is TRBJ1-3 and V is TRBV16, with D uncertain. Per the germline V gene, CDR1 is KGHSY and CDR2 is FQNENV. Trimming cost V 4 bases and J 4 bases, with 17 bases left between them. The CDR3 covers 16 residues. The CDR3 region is CASSPSATVSGNTIYF. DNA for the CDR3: TGTGCCAGCAGCCCCTCTGCTACAGTCTCCGGAAACACCATATATTTT.

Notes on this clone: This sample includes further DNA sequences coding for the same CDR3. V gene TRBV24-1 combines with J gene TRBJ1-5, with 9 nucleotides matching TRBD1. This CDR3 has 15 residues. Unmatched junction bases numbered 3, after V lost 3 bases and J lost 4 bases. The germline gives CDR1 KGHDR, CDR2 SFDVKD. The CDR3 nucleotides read TGTGCCACCAGTGATCCTGGACAGGGGAATCAGCCCCAGCATTTT. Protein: CATSDPGQGNQPQHF.